A selection of T cell receptor beta chains follows, all from one sample in a study of control samples from healthy donors and cancer patients. The protocol was immunoSEQ multiplex PCR, while the TCRdb copy is restricted to in-frame clones and leaves out a portion. This sample has fewer than 300,000 clones, with about four fifths found just once. Input material: PBMCs. The receptor set was obtained from a woman aged 60-75 years with lung cancer. CDR3s include the opening cysteine and the closing phenylalanine or tryptophan. The order of the fields is J gene, D gene, V gene, clone size, CDR3 protein, CDR3 DNA. D genes are given only for firm matches. Some rows mark clone size as missing; the rest say once, few, many or name a class of expanded clone.

>TRBJ2-7|.|TRBV23-1|.
CAGNRGTKYF
TGCGCCGGAAACCGGGGCACTAAGTACTTC
>TRBJ2-7|TRBD2|TRBV6-1|.
CASSEWLAGDEQYF
TGTGCCAGCAGTGAATGGCTAGCGGGAGACGAGCAGTACTTC
>TRBJ2-1|TRBD1|TRBV12-3/TRBV12-4|.
CASSFGTGEFF
TGTGCCAGCAGTTTTGGGACAGGGGAGTTCTTC
>TRBJ1-4|.|TRBV6-5|.
CASILDRAREKLFF
.
>TRBJ2-2|.|TRBV15|.
CATSRGDPRDTGELFF
TGTGCCACCAGCAGGGGGGATCCGCGAGACACCGGGGAGCTGTTTTTT
>TRBJ2-3|.|TRBV27|.
CASGPTPIVTQYF
TGTGCCAGCGGGCCGACACCAATTGTTACGCAGTATTTT
>TRBJ1-3|.|TRBV3-1/TRBV3-2|.
CASSDRQGSGNTIYF
TGTGCCAGCAGCGATAGGCAGGGGTCTGGAAACACCATATATTTT
>TRBJ2-1|TRBD1|TRBV9|.
CASSVGPGQGADEQFF
TGTGCCAGCAGCGTAGGCCCCGGACAGGGGGCCGATGAGCAGTTCTTC
>TRBJ2-3|TRBD2|TRBV5-1|.
CASSLNGRSTDTQYF
TGCGCCAGCAGCTTAAACGGGAGGTCCACAGATACGCAGTATTTT
>TRBJ2-1|TRBD1|TRBV7-3|.
CASSSPGQGIDEQFF
TGTGCCAGCAGTTCTCCGGGACAGGGGATCGATGAGCAGTTCTTC
>TRBJ2-2|.|TRBV24-1|.
CATSDADRNTGELFF
TGTGCCACCAGTGACGCGGACAGGAACACCGGGGAGCTGTTTTTT
>TRBJ2-3|TRBD2|TRBV24-1|.
CATSWTSGLGTDTQYF
TGTGCCACCAGTTGGACTAGCGGATTGGGCACAGATACGCAGTATTTT
>TRBJ1-1|TRBD1|TRBV27|once
CASSPRDRLIRAFF
TGTGCCAGCAGTCCACGGGACAGGCTAATTCGAGCTTTCTTT
>TRBJ2-1|TRBD2|TRBV28|.
CASSWTSGRVWEQFF
TGTGCCAGCAGCTGGACTAGCGGGAGAGTCTGGGAGCAGTTCTTC
>TRBJ2-2|TRBD1|TRBV11-2|.
CASRRTGVNTGELFF
TGTGCCAGTCGGAGGACAGGGGTGAACACCGGGGAGCTGTTTTTT
>TRBJ1-1|.|TRBV6-6|.
CASSTGHKNTEAFF
TGTGCCAGCAGTACCGGACACAAAAACACTGAAGCTTTCTTT
>TRBJ2-1|TRBD1|TRBV2|.
CASTGTGEHGEQFF
TGTGCCAGCACCGGGACAGGGGAGCATGGTGAGCAGTTCTTC
>TRBJ2-1|.|TRBV19|.
CASMQQTINEQFF
TGTGCCAGTATGCAGCAGACTATCAATGAGCAGTTCTTC
>TRBJ1-4|.|TRBV5-1|once
CASSRAEVNEKLFF
TGCGCCAGCAGCCGAGCAGAAGTTAATGAAAAACTGTTTTTT
>TRBJ1-1|TRBD1|TRBV7-9|.
CASSPSQYYGQGRNTEAFF
TGTGCCAGCAGCCCCAGCCAGTATTATGGACAGGGGCGGAACACTGAAGCTTTCTTT
>TRBJ1-5|.|TRBV6-2/TRBV6-3|.
CASSSNSNQPQHF
TGTGCCAGCAGCTCCAATAGCAATCAGCCCCAGCATTTT
>TRBJ2-3|TRBD2|TRBV7-8|.
CASSLRTSGGHTDTQYF
TGTGCCAGCAGCTTACGGACTAGCGGGGGCCACACAGATACGCAGTATTTT
>TRBJ1-4|.|TRBV5-4|.
CASSSDPNEKLFF
TGTGCCAGCAGCTCGGACCCTAACGAAAAACTGTTTTTT
>TRBJ2-3|.|TRBV27|.
CASGIGPDTQYF
TGTGCCTCCGGGATCGGTCCAGATACGCAGTATTTT
>TRBJ1-1|.|TRBV6-1|.
CASSDHPPNTEAFF
TGTGCCAGCAGTGACCACCCCCCGAACACTGAAGCTTTCTTT
>TRBJ1-3|.|TRBV2|few
CASSENGRAGNTIYF
TGTGCCAGCAGTGAAAACGGCAGGGCTGGAAACACCATATATTTT
>TRBJ1-6|.|TRBV28|.
CASSHYNSPLHF
TGTGCCAGCAGTCACTATAATTCACCCCTCCACTTT
>TRBJ2-3|.|TRBV15|.
CATSRDSGTDTQYF
TGTGCCACCAGCAGAGATTCAGGGACAGATACGCAGTATTTT
>TRBJ2-2|.|TRBV6-6|.
CASRGAEGAGTGELFF
TGTGCCAGCAGAGGGGCGGAAGGGGCCGGCACCGGGGAGCTGTTTTTT
>TRBJ1-3|.|TRBV2|.
CASRVEGGNGNTIYF
TGTGCCAGCAGAGTCGAAGGGGGGAATGGAAACACCATATATTTT
>TRBJ2-1|.|TRBV20-1|many
CSAGVEQFF
TGCAGTGCTGGGGTTGAGCAGTTCTTC
>TRBJ1-3|.|TRBV20-1|.
CSASSGTNSGNTIYF
TGCAGTGCTAGTAGCGGGACAAACTCTGGAAACACCATATATTTT
>TRBJ2-7|TRBD2|TRBV10-2|.
CASTPPSSGSLSEQYF
TGCGCCAGCACGCCACCCTCTAGCGGGAGTTTAAGCGAGCAGTACTTC
>TRBJ2-5|TRBD2|TRBV6-6|.
CASSSPGGGGQETQYF
TGTGCCAGCAGTTCCCCAGGCGGGGGTGGGCAAGAGACCCAGTACTTC
>TRBJ1-1|.|TRBV5-4|.
CASSFYMTKNTEAFF
TGTGCCAGCAGCTTCTACATGACGAAGAACACTGAAGCTTTCTTT
>TRBJ2-7|TRBD2|TRBV7-8|.
CASRPIRSGREEQYF
TGTGCCAGCAGACCCATCCGTAGCGGGAGGGAAGAGCAGTACTTC
>TRBJ2-1|.|TRBV5-1|.
CASSLSPANEQFF
TGCGCCAGCAGCTTGTCGCCCGCTAATGAGCAGTTCTTC
>TRBJ1-1|.|TRBV6-1|few
CASSDRAAEAFF
TGTGCCAGCAGTGACAGGGCGGCTGAAGCTTTCTTT
>TRBJ1-3|TRBD1|TRBV7-9|.
CASSPGTASGNTIYF
TGTGCCAGCAGCCCCGGGACAGCCTCTGGAAACACCATATATTTT
>TRBJ1-4|TRBD1|TRBV19|few
CASSPTGPATTNEKLFF
TGTGCCAGTAGTCCGACAGGGCCGGCTACAACTAATGAAAAACTGTTTTTT
>TRBJ1-1|.|TRBV5-1|.
CASSADLAGTNTEAFF
TGCGCCAGCAGCGCCGACTTGGCAGGGACGAACACTGAAGCTTTCTTT
>TRBJ2-3|.|TRBV6-5|few
CASRRGDSYTDTQYF
TGTGCCAGCAGGAGGGGGGACAGCTACACAGATACGCAGTATTTT
>TRBJ2-3|TRBD2|TRBV11-2|.
CASTRVAGGLITDTQYF
TGTGCCAGCACCAGAGTAGCGGGGGGACTAATCACAGATACGCAGTATTTT
>TRBJ2-7|TRBD2|TRBV9|.
CASSASYSGSSYEQYF
TGTGCCAGCAGCGCCTCTTATAGCGGGAGCTCCTACGAGCAGTACTTC
>TRBJ2-5|TRBD2|TRBV5-1|.
CASRNSGSVVETQYF
TGCGCCAGCAGAAATAGCGGGAGTGTAGTGGAGACCCAGTACTTC
>TRBJ2-3|TRBD2|TRBV28|.
CASSLTNSGNTQYF
TGTGCCAGCAGTTTAACCAATAGCGGGAATACGCAGTATTTT
>TRBJ2-7|TRBD2|TRBV5-8|.
CASSFRGTTTYEQYF
TGTGCCAGCAGCTTCCGGGGGACTACCACCTACGAGCAGTACTTC
>TRBJ1-1|.|TRBV2|.
CASSDRGAEAFF
TGTGCCAGCAGTGACAGGGGAGCTGAAGCTTTCTTT
>TRBJ2-7|.|TRBV5-1|.
CASSSVHEQYF
TGCGCCAGCAGCTCCGTCCACGAGCAGTACTTC
>TRBJ2-5|.|TRBV14|few
CASSRYQETQYF
TGTGCCAGCAGCCGGTACCAAGAGACCCAGTACTTC
>TRBJ2-7|TRBD1|TRBV6-5|.
CASRRHQDRDGKQYF
TGTGCCAGCAGACGCCATCAGGACAGGGATGGGAAGCAGTACTTC
>TRBJ2-5|.|TRBV2|.
CASKALLNQETQYF
TGTGCCAGCAAGGCCCTACTAAACCAAGAGACCCAGTACTTC
>TRBJ1-2|TRBD1|TRBV5-1|once
CASFAGGASYGYTF
TGCGCCAGCTTTGCAGGGGGCGCCTCCTATGGCTACACCTTC
>TRBJ2-6|.|TRBV4-2|few
CASSQDSGTGANVLTF
TGTGCCAGCAGCCAAGATTCAGGAACTGGGGCCAACGTCCTGACTTTC